This TCR beta chain was recorded in a study of blood T cell repertoires in COVID-19. Germline loops: CDR1 MNHEY, CDR2 SVGEGT. The CDR3 covers 15 residues. With 2 bases removed from V and 2 bases from J, the gap between germline ends came to 13 bases. Per the study methods: Using reference gene primer amplification, nucleated cell counts were estimated. The assay was immunoSEQ multiplex PCR, and TCRdb's table has in-frame clones only and misses some. V, J and clone size are taken as reported in that table, and D and trimming were inferred from the DNA itself. Of 150,000 or so clones in the sample, about 92% were seen once.

Material: peripheral blood. The rearrangement joins TRBV6-2 or TRBV6-3 to TRBJ2-7, with D unclear. The clonotype comes from a man between 25 and 39 years old with COVID-19, enrolled during active disease. In nucleotides, the CDR3 is TGTGCCAGCAGTTACCCTGGTGGCTCAGCCTACGAGCAGTACTTC. Translating gives CASSYPGGSAYEQYF.